The T cell receptor (beta chain) described here comes from a study of early T cells in non-severe SARS-CoV-2 infection. As for the study in general: Alpha and beta chains were unpaired, from unsorted whole-blood bulk RNA. Findings and caveats of the study: Anti-spike CD8 responses were favored in VDJdb matching, and private and CD4 specificities were missed.

Each single cDNA molecule received a unique molecular identifier. TCRdb redid the calling of the 5' RACE reads with MiXCR, one entry per CDR3 protein. There are 60,000 to 65,000 distinct CDR3 sequences in the sample; roughly 9% occur only once, and roughly 13% lies in the top ten. A remark on this clonotype: The antigen is unknown.

The sequence was obtained from an adult who was a healthcare worker with PCR-confirmed SARS-CoV-2 infection or an uninfected control (not recorded which). The sequencing used whole blood, collected at baseline.

CDR3 in amino acids: CASSRSPYGYTF. CDR3 bases: TGTGCCAGCAGTCGAAGCCCCTATGGCTACACCTTC. The gene calls are TRBV6-5 and TRBJ1-2; D is unclear. V shed 5 bases and J shed 4 bases, with 8 bases lying between them. CDR3 length equals 12 residues. CDR1 MNHEY and CDR2 SVGAGI come from the germline V gene.